A single sample is the source of the 11 T cell receptor beta chains below, sequenced in a study of blood T cell repertoires in COVID-19. Profiling relied on immunoSEQ multiplex PCR, and the TCRdb table lists in-frame clones only, not all of them. This sample has under 200,000 clones; approximately 88% occur once, and the top ten carry 9.1%. Sequenced material: peripheral blood. The source of these receptors is a woman over 75 with active or convalescent COVID-19.

V and J are TRBV7-9 and TRBJ1-1; TRBD1 matches 10 bases. Germline CDR1 and CDR2: SEHNR and FQNEAQ (reference sequence). The V gene end was trimmed by 5 bases and the J gene end by 6 bases; junction bases not matched to a gene: 12. The CDR3 has 16 residues. The CDR3 region is CASSAQPGQGLAEAFF. CDR3 DNA sequence: TGTGCCAGCAGCGCTCAACCGGGACAGGGGTTGGCTGAAGCTTTCTTT.

The chain employs TRBV18 and TRBJ2-1, with D perhaps TRBD1 (5 bases). Germline V lookup: CDR1 KGHSH, CDR2 LQKENI. Deletions cut 3 bases from V and 8 bases from J, with 23 bases between. This CDR3 has 17 residues. CDR3 in DNA: TGTGCCAGCTCACCCCCGGGCCGGAAGGGGCGCGGAGATGAGCAGTTCTTC. It is translated as CASSPPGRKGRGDEQFF.

The chain carries TRBV6-4 and TRBJ1-1; D is possibly TRBD1 (5 bases). Germline CDR1 and CDR2: MRHNA and SNTAGT. The CDR3 has 13 amino acids. Trimming pared 9 bases from V and 1 base from J, leaving 12 bases between. The CDR3 bases are TGTGCCAGACGGGGGTCGGGGAACACTGAAGCTTTCTTT. Its protein product is CARRGSGNTEAFF.

V and J are TRBV5-5 and TRBJ1-2, with D uncertain. CDR1 SGHKS and CDR2 YYEKEE come from the germline V gene (reference sequence). The CDR3 runs to 13 residues. Trimming took off 0 bases at V and 4 bases at J, with 7 bases between the two ends. CDR3 bases: TGTGCCAGCAGCTTGGAAAGCGGCTATGGCTACACCTTC. It translates to CASSLESGYGYTF.

The chain employs TRBV13 and TRBJ2-7, with D perhaps matching TRBD2 (5 bases). The CDR3 covers 13 residues. Per the germline V gene, CDR1 is PRHDT and CDR2 is FYEKMQ (reference sequence). V was trimmed by 2 bases and J by 1 base, leaving 6 bases between them. CDR3 in DNA: TGTGCCAGCAGCTTAAGAGGGTCCTACGAGCAGTACTTC. This translates into CASSLRGSYEQYF.

This chain uses TRBV20-1 with TRBJ1-1; D gene uncertain. There are 11 residues in the CDR3. Germline CDR1 and CDR2: DFQATT and SNEGSKA (reference sequence). V shed 5 bases and J shed 8 bases, with 12 bases lying between them. This chain's CDR3 is CSASDNREAFF. The DNA for the CDR3 is TGCAGTGCTTCCGACAATCGGGAAGCTTTCTTT.

This sequence joins TRBV7-9 and TRBJ2-1; the D is unclear. The germline V gene has CDR1 SEHNR and CDR2 FQNEAQ (reference sequence). Between the trimmed V and J ends, which lost 2 bases and 6 bases, there was a span of 2 bases. The CDR3 contains 11 residues. CDR3 sequence: CASSLRNEQFF. The CDR3 DNA reads TGTGCCAGCAGCTTACGCAATGAGCAGTTCTTC.

The V and J genes are TRBV5-6 and TRBJ1-2; 9 bases align to TRBD1. Trimming cost V 4 bases and J 8 bases; bases outside gene matches: 6. CDR1 is SGHDT and CDR2 is YYEEEE in the germline V gene. The CDR3 sequence is 13 residues long. CDR3 in amino acids: CASSPGQGSGYTF. The CDR3 nucleotides are TGTGCCAGCAGCCCGGGACAGGGTAGCGGCTACACCTTC.

On this clone itself: At one end, the junction sequence differs from germline, possibly due to a read error. The chain employs TRBV7-7 and TRBJ1-1; tentatively, D is TRBD1 (5 bases). The CDR3 consists of 13 residues. Germline V gene data show CDR1 as SSHAT and CDR2 as FNYEAQ (reference sequence). The CDR3, as DNA: TGTGCTAGCAGCTTACAGGAGAACACTGAAGCTTTCTTT. Translating gives CASSLQENTEAFF.

V is TRBV19 and J is TRBJ1-3; the match to TRBD1 covers 10 bases. The trim removed 3 bases at V and 3 bases at J, leaving 2 bases unmatched. CDR1 and CDR2 from the germline V gene are LNHDA and SQIVND (reference sequence). This CDR3 contains 15 residues. The CDR3 reads CASSIRDRGGNTIYF. In nucleotides, the CDR3 is TGTGCCAGTAGTATCCGGGACAGGGGTGGAAACACCATATATTTT.

For the CDR3, the DNA is TGCGCCAGCAGCTTGTGGGGCGCAGATACGCAGTATTTT. Translated: CASSLWGADTQYF. The J gene is TRBJ2-3, the V gene TRBV5-1; TRBD1 might be the D (5 bases). The CDR3 is 13 residues long. CDR1 and CDR2 from the germline V gene are SGHRS and YFSETQ. The germline V and J ends were trimmed by 1 base and 4 bases, with 7 bases remaining between them.